This TCR beta chain was identified in a study of OX40 agonist ivuxolimab in advanced cancers. Study at large: Hepatocellular carcinoma, melanoma, renal cell or head and neck cancer was diagnosed in the dose-escalation patients. Regarding the study as a whole: CD8+ T cells were the subset that, on average, had more expanded clones than CD4+.

Generated by immunoSEQ multiplex PCR, the TCRdb table keeps only in-frame clones and is missing some. Among about 95,000 clones listed, 75% to 90% were seen once. In the case of this clone: Its antigen is as yet unknown.

The V gene's germline CDR1 is MGHDK and CDR2 SYGVNS. Trimming left V 6 bases short and J 3 bases short, with 11 bases between. This CDR3 has 13 amino acids. The material was CD4+ or CD8+ T cells sorted from blood, obtained in a trial of the OX40 agonist ivuxolimab. This TCR derives from an adult with an advanced solid tumor such as melanoma, head and neck, liver or kidney cancer. This rearrangement joins TRBV25-1 to TRBJ1-1; D unresolved. CDR3 sequence reads: CASRKVEDTEAFF. CDR3 nucleotides: TGTGCCAGCAGGAAAGTTGAGGACACTGAAGCTTTCTTT.